This record looks at one T cell receptor beta chain sequence and its context. Its antigen is unknown. Amplification used 60 Vbeta primers and 13 Jbeta primers. TCRdb's copy holds only in-frame clones and misses some; the assay was immunoSEQ multiplex PCR. Among about 130,000 clones listed, approximately 85% were seen once. This entry comes from a study of cytomegalovirus exposure and HLA in healthy donors. Across the whole study: Genotyping showed roughly 77% of roughly 400 donors falling in the Caucasian-associated ancestry cluster.

Trimming at V came to 6 bases and at J to 3 bases, leaving 13 bases not matched to a gene. This CDR3 region has 16 residues. Germline V gene data show CDR1 as WNHNN and CDR2 as SYGVQD (reference sequence). The study, taken as a whole, reports: The study designated roughly 150 TCR beta chains cytomegalovirus-associated. An analysis done earlier found most TCR beta V segments productive about 87% or about 30% of the time. As immune exposure information, only CMV serostatus was available.

Specimen: PBMCs. The rearrangement links TRBV10-1 to TRBJ1-2, with TRBD1 matching over 7 bases. The sequence was collected from a boy aged 10-17 years in good health and CMV-seronegative. The CDR3 spells CASSEKTGNGDYGYTF. The CDR3 DNA reads TGCGCCAGCAGCGAAAAGACAGGGAACGGCGACTATGGCTACACCTTC.